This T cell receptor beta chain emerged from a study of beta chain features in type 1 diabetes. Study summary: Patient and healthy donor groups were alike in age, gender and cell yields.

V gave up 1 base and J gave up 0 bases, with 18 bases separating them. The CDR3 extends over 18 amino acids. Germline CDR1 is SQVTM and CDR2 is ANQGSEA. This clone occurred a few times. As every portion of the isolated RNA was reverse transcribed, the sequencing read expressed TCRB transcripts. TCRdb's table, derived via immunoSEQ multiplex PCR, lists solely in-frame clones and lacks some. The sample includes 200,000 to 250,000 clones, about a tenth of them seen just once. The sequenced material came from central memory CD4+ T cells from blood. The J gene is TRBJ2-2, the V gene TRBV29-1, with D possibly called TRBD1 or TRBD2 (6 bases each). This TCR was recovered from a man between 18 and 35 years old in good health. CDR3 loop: CSVEGLITGAANTGELFF. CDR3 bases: TGCAGCGTTGAAGGCCTCATTACGGGGGCGGCGAACACCGGGGAGCTGTTTTTT.